A single sample gave rise to the 30 T cell receptor beta chains below, sequenced in a study of cytomegalovirus exposure and HLA in healthy donors. The primer mix had 60 Vbeta and 13 Jbeta primers. Sequenced by immunoSEQ multiplex PCR; TCRdb stores in-frame clones only, minus some. The profile shows about 92,000 clones, over 70% of them singletons. Input material: PBMCs. These receptors all stem from a girl aged 2-10 years in good health and CMV-seropositive.

The chain carries TRBV29-1 and TRBJ1-5, with D perhaps matching TRBD1 (5 bases). The CDR3 has 13 amino acids. The V gene's germline CDR1 is SQVTM and CDR2 ANQGSEA. The V end was cut by 7 bases, the J end by 6 bases, with 16 bases between. For the CDR3, the DNA is TGCAGCGCGGGGGGGGACCCGGGTCAGCCCCAGCATTTT. It translates to CSAGGDPGQPQHF.

This clone was seen a single time. Here the CDR3 DNA reads TGTGCCAGCATCTTCCGTCCAGGGGAATATGGCTACACCTTC. Amino acid sequence: CASIFRPGEYGYTF. The chain has TRBV28 and TRBJ1-2; D is perhaps TRBD1 (6 bases). Between the trimmed V and J ends, which lost 7 bases and 5 bases, there was a span of 17 bases. The CDR3 covers 14 residues. Looked up from germline, CDR1 is MDHEN and CDR2 is SYDVKM.

The CDR3 region has the DNA TGTGCCAGCAGTTTAAGTGCGGGAGCTCGGAATGAGCAGTTCTTC. Its protein product is CASSLSAGARNEQFF. This chain connects TRBV27 to TRBJ2-1, with 7 bases lining up with TRBD2. The ends lost 2 bases at V and 7 bases at J; junction bases unmatched: 8. The V gene's germline CDR1 is MNHEY and CDR2 SMNVEV (reference sequence). This CDR3 comprises 15 residues.

The genes are TRBV7-9 and TRBJ1-2, with D maybe TRBD1 (6 bases). CDR1 and CDR2 from the germline V gene are SEHNR and FQNEAQ (reference sequence). V was cut by 2 bases and J by 4 bases, with 8 bases left in between. The CDR3 length is 13 residues. The CDR3 nucleotides are TGTGCCAGCAGCTTAAAGACAGGCTATGGCTACACCTTC. It yields the protein CASSLKTGYGYTF. Together with reference TRBV7-9 and TRBJ1-2, the CDR3 gives the full variable domain: DTGVSQNPRHKITKRGQNVTFRCDPISEHNRLYWYRQTLGQGPEFLTYFQNEAQLEKSRLLSDRFSAERPKGSFSTLEIQRTEQGDSAMYLCASSLKTGYGYTFGSGTRLTVV.

The CDR3 spells CASSLDGRGFGNTIYF. CDR3 coding DNA: TGTGCCAGCAGCTTAGACGGCAGGGGTTTTGGAAACACCATATATTTT. This rearrangement joins TRBV7-9 to TRBJ1-3; D possibly corresponds to TRBD1 (6 bases). Germline V CDR1 and CDR2: SEHNR, FQNEAQ (reference sequence). V lost 1 base, J lost 3 bases, and 13 bases lay in between. The CDR3 has 16 residues.

The sample holds one count of this clone. The chain carries TRBV28 and TRBJ1-2; D might be TRBD1 (5 bases). Germline CDR1 and CDR2: MDHEN and SYDVKM. The CDR3 extends over 14 amino acids. Trimming left V 3 bases short and J 4 bases short, with 12 bases between. The CDR3: CASSFGGEGYGYTF. The CDR3 DNA follows: TGTGCCAGCAGTTTCGGGGGGGAAGGCTATGGCTACACCTTC.

The gene calls are TRBV6-5 and TRBJ2-3, with no clear D. Germline loops: CDR1 MNHEY, CDR2 SVGAGI. This CDR3 comprises 12 residues. Trimming took 5 bases from V and 11 from J, leaving 14 bases between them. This chain's CDR3 is CASSNNLPRQYF. In nucleotides, the CDR3 is TGTGCCAGCAGTAACAACCTCCCCCGGCAGTATTTT.

V and J are TRBV4-1 and TRBJ1-2, with D perhaps matching TRBD1 (5 bases). Trimming took off 0 bases at V and 5 bases at J, with 13 bases between the two ends. The germline CDR1 and CDR2 sequences are MGHRA and YSYEKL. CDR3 length: 15 amino acids. The CDR3 loop reads CASSQDLGGQYGYTF. The CDR3 region has the DNA TGCGCCAGCAGCCAAGACTTGGGAGGACAATATGGCTACACCTTC.

The chain carries TRBV5-4 and TRBJ1-1, with no clear D. The V and J ends lost 4 bases and 2 bases respectively, with 18 bases between them. CDR3 length: 16 amino acids. Germline V gene sequence: CDR1 SGHNT, CDR2 YYREEE (reference sequence). CDR3 in DNA: TGTGCCAGCAGCCGAGTCCCCCGAACAGAAAACACTGAAGCTTTCTTT. Translating gives CASSRVPRTENTEAFF.

The chain couples TRBV30 to TRBJ1-6, with TRBD1 identical over 7 bases. Germline V gene lookup returns CDR1 GTSNPN and CDR2 SVGIG (reference sequence). The trim removed 5 bases at V and 3 bases at J, leaving 7 bases unmatched. The CDR3 spans 15 residues. The CDR3, as DNA: TGTGCCTGGGAGCGGACAGGAGACTATAATTCACCCCTCCACTTT. The encoded protein is CAWERTGDYNSPLHF.

This clone was observed once. The chain couples TRBV19 to TRBJ1-2; D possibly corresponds to TRBD1 (5 bases). Deletions cut 2 bases from V and 10 bases from J, with 8 bases between. The length of the CDR3 is 11 residues. Germline V gene data show CDR1 as LNHDA and CDR2 as SQIVND (reference sequence). CDR3 region: CASSITGFYTF. The CDR3 region has the DNA TGTGCCAGTAGTATAACAGGTTTCTACACCTTC.

The chain joins TRBV4-3 to TRBJ2-3, with 8 bases aligning to TRBD2. The J segment lost 9 bases and the V segment lost 0 bases, leaving 5 bases of the junction unmatched. CDR1 and CDR2 from the germline V gene are LGHNA and YSLEER. This CDR3 spans 14 amino acids. This CDR3 reads CASSQEGKRGTQYF. In DNA form, the CDR3 reads TGCGCCAGCAGCCAAGAAGGGAAGCGGGGGACGCAGTATTTT.

This chain joins TRBV15 and TRBJ1-2, with 8 nucleotides matching TRBD1. The CDR3 covers 15 residues. The J segment lost 4 bases and the V segment lost 1 base, leaving 5 bases of the junction unmatched. Germline V gene data show CDR1 as LNHNV and CDR2 as YYDKDF (reference sequence). The CDR3 loop reads CATSRVQGAVYGYTF. The CDR3 region has the DNA TGTGCCACCAGCAGAGTCCAGGGGGCGGTCTATGGCTACACCTTC.

The chain employs TRBV9 and TRBJ2-2, with D maybe TRBD2 (5 bases). The CDR3 consists of 14 residues. The V gene lost 0 bases and the J gene lost 7 bases, with 10 bases spanning the gap. The germline CDR1 and CDR2 sequences are SGDLS and YYNGEE. CDR3: CASSVGQGGGELFF. The CDR3 DNA is TGTGCCAGCAGCGTAGGACAAGGAGGCGGGGAGCTGTTTTTT.

The chain carries TRBV6-5 and TRBJ1-4; 7 bases fit TRBD1. Trimming cost V 2 bases and J 7 bases; bases outside gene matches: 7. Germline-derived CDR1 and CDR2 are MNHEY and SVGAGI. The CDR3 has 15 residues. The CDR3 here is CASSYATGSSEKLFF. The DNA of the CDR3 is TGTGCCAGCAGTTACGCGACAGGGTCAAGTGAAAAACTGTTTTTT.

The chain is built from TRBV5-1 and TRBJ2-1, with 11 bases lining up with TRBD2. V lost 1 base and J lost 5; bases outside the gene matches: 8. This CDR3 is 17 amino acids long. CDR1 and CDR2 from the germline V gene are SGHRS and YFSETQ. DNA of the CDR3: TGCGCCAGCAGCTTGATTCCGGGACTAGCGGACAACAATGAGCAGTTCTTC. It encodes CASSLIPGLADNNEQFF.

This clone was observed once. The gene calls are TRBV6-5 and TRBJ1-1, with D perhaps TRBD1 (6 bases). Germline assignment: CDR1 MNHEY and CDR2 SVGAGI. V gave up 6 bases and J gave up 1 base, with 12 bases separating them. The CDR3 runs to 14 residues. CDR3 sequence: CASRRTVTNTEAFF. As DNA, the CDR3 is TGTGCCAGCAGAAGGACAGTGACGAACACTGAAGCTTTCTTT.

This clone was detected a few times. The chain couples TRBV6-5 to TRBJ2-7; TRBD2 might be the D (6 bases). Germline V lookup: CDR1 MNHEY, CDR2 SVGAGI. CDR3 length: 13 residues. V was clipped by 8 bases and J by 0 bases, with 11 bases between them. CDR3 sequence (DNA): TGTGCCAGCCAAAGCGGGCTCTCCTACGAGCAGTACTTC. Protein product: CASQSGLSYEQYF.

The chain couples TRBV9 to TRBJ2-2, with 9 bases lining up with TRBD2. J lost 0 bases, V lost 3 bases, and 9 bases had no gene match. Per the germline V gene, CDR1 is SGDLS and CDR2 is YYNGEE. The CDR3 loop spans 18 amino acids. The CDR3 sequence is CASSAELLAGSNTGELFF. The DNA for the CDR3 is TGTGCCAGCAGCGCCGAACTCCTAGCGGGGTCGAACACCGGGGAGCTGTTTTTT.

The genes are TRBV7-9 and TRBJ2-2; D gene uncertain. Germline CDR1 reads SEHNR; CDR2 reads FQNEAQ (reference sequence). Between the trimmed V and J ends, which lost 3 bases and 0 bases, there was a span of 17 bases. This CDR3 is built from 18 residues. CDR3 sequence reads: CASSFLVAVRTNTGELFF. CDR3 DNA sequence: TGTGCCAGCAGCTTTTTAGTAGCTGTTAGGACGAACACCGGGGAGCTGTTTTTT.

The CDR3 loop is CAWVRSTYEQYF. The DNA of the CDR3 is TGTGCCTGGGTGAGGAGTACCTACGAGCAGTACTTC. The V and J genes are TRBV30 and TRBJ2-7; no clear D. CDR3 length equals 12 residues. The germline gives CDR1 GTSNPN, CDR2 SVGIG (reference sequence). V was pared by 5 bases and J by 2 bases, with 10 bases between.

The chain employs TRBV11-2 and TRBJ1-5; D is uncertain. V dropped 1 base and J dropped 5 bases, with 6 bases sitting between them. The CDR3 length is 13 residues. Per the germline V gene, CDR1 is SGHAT and CDR2 is FQNNGV. In nucleotides, the CDR3 is TGTGCCAGCAGCTTAGCCACAGATCAGCCCCAGCATTTT. Protein: CASSLATDQPQHF.

This chain connects TRBV9 to TRBJ1-5; 8 positions agree with TRBD1. Germline V gene lookup returns CDR1 SGDLS and CDR2 YYNGEE. CDR3 size: 16 residues. V lost 3 bases, J lost 3 bases, and 8 bases stayed unmatched. The CDR3 DNA is TGTGCCAGCAGCGACCGGGACAGGTCGTACAATCAGCCCCAGCATTTT. It specifies CASSDRDRSYNQPQHF.

V and J are TRBV7-2 and TRBJ1-4; the D gene is possibly TRBD1 (5 bases). The CDR3 totals 15 residues. The V gene's germline CDR1 is SGHTA and CDR2 FQGNSA. Trimming removed 5 bases at V and 3 bases at J, with 13 bases between. In DNA form, the CDR3 reads TGTGCCAGCAGCCCGGGGGTTGTGTCTAATGAAAAACTGTTTTTT. Protein sequence: CASSPGVVSNEKLFF.

The chain links TRBV2 to TRBJ2-7; possibly TRBD2 for D (6 bases). Trimming cost V 1 base and J 6 bases, with 13 bases left between them. The CDR3 extends over 14 amino acids. Germline CDR1 and CDR2: SNHLY and FYNNEI. The CDR3 protein is CASSEDQLASEQYF. The CDR3 region has the DNA TGTGCCAGCAGTGAAGACCAACTAGCAAGCGAGCAGTACTTC.

This chain connects TRBV7-2 to TRBJ1-3, with D hard to call. The CDR3 extends over 16 amino acids. The germline V and J ends were trimmed by 0 bases and 0 bases, with 9 bases remaining between them. Germline V CDR1 and CDR2: SGHTA, FQGNSA. This chain's CDR3 is CASSLAARFSGNTIYF. The CDR3 coding sequence is TGTGCCAGCAGCTTAGCGGCCAGGTTCTCTGGAAACACCATATATTTT.

The genes are TRBV2 and TRBJ1-4, with 7 bases aligning to TRBD1. Trimming cost V 5 bases and J 9 bases; bases outside gene matches: 9. Germline loops: CDR1 SNHLY, CDR2 FYNNEI. The CDR3 is 14 residues long. The CDR3 is CASSWDSGVKKLFF. CDR3 sequence (DNA): TGTGCCAGCAGTTGGGACAGCGGAGTGAAAAAACTGTTTTTT.

The V and J genes are TRBV19 and TRBJ1-2, with 9 bases identical to TRBD1. CDR1 is LNHDA and CDR2 is SQIVND in the germline V gene (reference sequence). J was trimmed by 4 bases and V by 5 bases; bases with no gene match: 8. This CDR3 is 15 amino acids long. The CDR3 nucleotides are TGTGCCAGTAGTTTAACCGGACAGGGGACCTATGGCTACACCTTC. Its protein is CASSLTGQGTYGYTF.

The chain employs TRBV6-6 and TRBJ2-3; 9 nucleotides match TRBD2. The trim removed 8 bases at V and 4 bases at J, leaving 7 bases unmatched. Germline V gene data show CDR1 as MNHNY and CDR2 as SVGAGI (reference sequence). This CDR3 has 14 amino acids. The CDR3 bases are TGTGCCAGCTCCGGGACTAGCAATGCAGATACGCAGTATTTT. Protein: CASSGTSNADTQYF.

The J gene is TRBJ1-2, the V gene TRBV6-5, with 11 bases matching TRBD1. This CDR3 region has 15 residues. Germline V CDR1 and CDR2: MNHEY, SVGAGI. V shed 4 bases and J 5 bases; nucleotides not matched to a gene: 6. The CDR3 DNA follows: TGTGCCAGCAGTTCCCCCGGACAGGGGGCTTATGGCTACACCTTC. Protein: CASSSPGQGAYGYTF.